The 29 T cell receptor beta chains in this list originate from one sample, sequenced in a study of T cells in Graves' hyperthyroidism and ophthalmopathy. RNA transcripts were the template for amplifying TCR beta CDR3 regions. Using the HTBI primer set, a first-round RT-PCR was run on the TCR CDR3. One entry per CDR3 protein results from TCRdb running MiXCR on the multiplex PCR reads. The data show around 400,000 distinct CDR3 sequences, 13% to 15% seen once. Source material: blood. These TCRs come from a woman aged 55-69 years with Graves' ophthalmopathy.

This clonotype was picked up many times. The V and J genes are TRBV28 and TRBJ2-7; 7 bases align to TRBD2. The J segment lost 2 bases and the V segment lost 6 bases, leaving 7 bases of the junction unmatched. CDR1 and CDR2 from the germline V gene are MDHEN and SYDVKM. The CDR3 runs 14 residues. This CDR3 reads CASRGGVPTYEQYF. CDR3 DNA sequence: TGTGCCAGCAGGGGGGGGGTCCCAACCTACGAGCAGTACTTC.

The V and J genes are TRBV5-1 and TRBJ2-3; perhaps D is TRBD1 or TRBD2 (5 bases each). There are 15 residues in the CDR3. CDR1 is SGHRS and CDR2 is YFSETQ in the germline V gene. The V and J ends lost 4 bases and 5 bases respectively, with 17 bases between them. DNA of the CDR3: TGCGCCAGCAGCCCAGGGACGGGAAGTTTAGATACGCAGTATTTT. This gives the protein CASSPGTGSLDTQYF.

In its sample, this clonotype was seen a few times. CDR3 DNA sequence: TGTGCCATCACCGGTGCGGGAGGACGTGAGCAGTACTTC. Protein product: CAITGAGGREQYF. The V gene is TRBV10-3, the J gene TRBJ2-7; 8 nucleotides line up with TRBD2. This CDR3 comprises 13 residues. Germline loops: CDR1 ENHRY, CDR2 SYGVKD. With 7 bases clipped from V and 7 bases from J, the junction kept 9 bases outside the gene matches.

Worth noting for this clonotype: A much larger clone lies one base from this, so it may be a read error. This chain links TRBV7-9 with TRBJ2-7, with D unresolved. Germline CDR1 reads SEHNR; CDR2 reads FQNEAQ (reference sequence). The CDR3 sequence is 13 residues long. Deletions cut 4 bases from V and 7 bases from J, with 14 bases between. CDR3 nucleotides: TGTGCCAGCAGCTCGGACCTTAGTGGGGAGCAGTACTTC. It specifies CASSSDLSGEQYF.

This clonotype appeared a few times. The chain employs TRBV2 and TRBJ1-1; no clear D gene. Per the germline V gene, CDR1 is SNHLY and CDR2 is FYNNEI. The CDR3 is 15 residues long. Trimming stripped 2 bases from V and 0 bases from J, with 10 bases between. CDR3 DNA: TGTGCCAGCAGTGAACAAGGTTACATGAACACTGAAGCTTTCTTT. It codes for CASSEQGYMNTEAFF.

This clonotype was observed a single time. It may be a read error: a sequence one base away is much more abundant. The V call is TRBV2, the J call TRBJ2-7; no firm D call. The CDR3 has 13 residues. CDR1 and CDR2 (germline): SNHLY, FYNNEI. The CDR3, as DNA: TGTGCCAACAGTGCCAACTCTCGCTACGAGCAGTACTTC. Its protein is CANSANSRYEQYF.

This clonotype came up many times. The chain employs TRBV28 and TRBJ2-7; the D gene is possibly TRBD1 (6 bases). With 5 bases removed from V and 5 bases from J, the gap between germline ends came to 16 bases. Germline CDR1 MDHEN, CDR2 SYDVKM. CDR3 length: 14 amino acids. The CDR3 nucleotides are TGTGCCAGCAGTGCTACCAGGGGTTTCGACGAGCAGTACTTC. Its protein is CASSATRGFDEQYF.

There are many counts of this clonotype. The V gene is TRBV27, the J gene TRBJ2-5; perhaps TRBD2 as D (6 bases). V was clipped by 4 bases and J by 5 bases, with 8 bases between them. Germline CDR1 reads MNHEY; CDR2 reads SMNVEV (reference sequence). The CDR3 has 12 residues. The CDR3 DNA sequence: TGTGCCAGCAGTTACCGGGGGGAGACCCAGTACTTC. Its translation: CASSYRGETQYF.

This clonotype was counted at least ten times. The V call is TRBV7-9, the J call TRBJ2-1; D not resolved. Germline V gene data show CDR1 as SEHNR and CDR2 as FQNEAQ (reference sequence). This CDR3 has 12 amino acids. The V end was cut by 5 bases, the J end by 15 bases, with 17 bases between. In nucleotides, the CDR3 is TGTGCCAGCAGCGACGGTAGAGTCCTGGGGTTCTTC. Translation gives CASSDGRVLGFF. The whole variable domain, filled in from reference TRBV7-9 and TRBJ2-1, reads DTGVSQNPRHKITKRGQNVTFRCDPISEHNRLYWYRQTLGQGPEFLTYFQNEAQLEKSRLLSDRFSAERPKGSFSTLEIQRTEQGDSAMYLCASSDGRVLGFFGPGTRLTVL.

This clonotype was seen only a few times. The rearrangement uses TRBV29-1 and TRBJ2-3; 9 bases match TRBD2. This CDR3 has 16 amino acids. The trim removed 3 bases at V and 2 bases at J, leaving 9 bases unmatched. Germline CDR1 reads SQVTM; CDR2 reads ANQGSEA. CDR3 sequence: CSVDAVAGGNTDTQYF. The CDR3 DNA sequence: TGCAGCGTTGATGCCGTGGCGGGAGGGAACACAGATACGCAGTATTTT.

This clonotype was counted ten times or more. This sequence joins TRBV11-2 and TRBJ2-7; a weak D match, TRBD1 (5 bases). This CDR3 spans 14 amino acids. Trimming removed 1 base from V and 6 bases from J, with 13 bases in between. Germline loops: CDR1 SGHAT, CDR2 FQNNGV. CDR3 nucleotides: TGTGCCAGCAGCTTAGGGGGCGACCCGGGCGAGCAGTACTTC. As protein: CASSLGGDPGEQYF.

This clonotype was counted many times. This chain connects TRBV7-6 to TRBJ2-7; the D gene is possibly TRBD1 (6 bases). This CDR3 contains 13 residues. V lost 5 bases and J lost 5, with 13 bases in between. Per germline, CDR1 SGHVS and CDR2 FNYEAQ. Here the CDR3 reads CASSRGQFDEQYF. For the CDR3, the DNA is TGTGCCAGCAGCCGAGGACAGTTTGACGAGCAGTACTTC.

V is TRBV5-1 and J is TRBJ2-1, with TRBD2 matching 9 bases. The CDR3 sequence is 16 residues long. Germline CDR1 is SGHRS and CDR2 is YFSETQ. Unmatched junction bases numbered 11, after V lost 7 bases and J lost 3 bases. The CDR3: CASRGRVGGGYNEQFF. The CDR3 DNA follows: TGCGCCAGCCGCGGGAGGGTAGGAGGGGGCTACAATGAGCAGTTCTTC.

The J gene is TRBJ2-7, the V gene TRBV6-1, with 10 positions matching TRBD1. Germline loops: CDR1 MNHNS, CDR2 SASEGT. The CDR3 runs 14 residues. After removal of 5 bases from V and 5 bases from J, the junction contained 6 bases not matched to a gene. The CDR3 loop reads CASSRDRGLDEQYF. The CDR3 region has the DNA TGTGCCAGCAGTCGAGACAGGGGGCTCGACGAGCAGTACTTC.

This clonotype has a handful of counts. This chain uses TRBV20-1 with TRBJ2-3; no reliable D call. With 0 bases removed from V and 0 bases from J, the gap between germline ends came to 10 bases. CDR3 length: 15 amino acids. Germline V CDR1 and CDR2: DFQATT, SNEGSKA (reference sequence). CDR3 nucleotide sequence: TGCAGTGCTAGAGATAGGCTGCAAAGCACAGATACGCAGTATTTT. Translating gives CSARDRLQSTDTQYF.

This clonotype was recorded at least ten times. The J gene is TRBJ2-5, the V gene TRBV29-1; 8 bases map to TRBD1. The CDR3 consists of 11 residues. Germline assignment: CDR1 SQVTM and CDR2 ANQGSEA. V lost 5 bases to trimming and J lost 9 bases; unmatched junction nucleotides: 5. The CDR3 bases are TGCAGCGTTTCTGACAGGGGATCCCAGTACTTC. Residues: CSVSDRGSQYF.

This clonotype came up many times. The V and J genes are TRBV11-2 and TRBJ2-5; 9 positions match TRBD1. Trimming cost V 4 bases and J 3 bases; bases outside gene matches: 3. The CDR3 covers 14 residues. Germline CDR1 and CDR2: SGHAT and FQNNGV. The CDR3 coding sequence is TGTGCCAGCAGCTGGGGACAGGGAGAAGAGACCCAGTACTTC. Its translation is CASSWGQGEETQYF. Variable domain in full (rest from reference TRBV11-2 and TRBJ2-5): EAGVAQSPRYKIIEKRQSVAFWCNPISGHATLYWYQQILGQGPKLLIQFQNNGVVDDSQLPKDRFSAERLKGVDSTLKIQPAKLEDSAVYLCASSWGQGEETQYFGPGTRLLVL.

The chain links TRBV28 to TRBJ1-5; a possible D gene is TRBD1 (6 bases). The CDR3 is made up of 14 amino acids. The V gene's germline CDR1 is MDHEN and CDR2 SYDVKM. The V gene lost 2 bases and the J gene lost 6 bases, with 11 bases spanning the gap. The DNA of the CDR3 is TGTGCCAGCAGTTTAGGGGGCCGGCGTCAGCCCCAGCATTTT. Translated, it gives CASSLGGRRQPQHF.

This clonotype came up many times. The V call is TRBV7-3, the J call TRBJ2-1; 8 nucleotides match TRBD2. The V segment lost 2 bases and the J segment 6 bases; nucleotides outside the gene matches: 12. This CDR3 comprises 17 residues. The germline gives CDR1 SGHTA, CDR2 FQGTGA. CDR3 residues: CASSLVGSGRIVNEQFF. Written as DNA, the CDR3 is TGTGCCAGCAGCTTAGTTGGAAGCGGGAGAATCGTCAATGAGCAGTTCTTC.

The chain links TRBV6-2 or TRBV6-3 to TRBJ2-3, with unresolved D. The CDR3 totals 12 residues. Trimming shortened V by 5 bases and J by 4 bases, and 7 bases separated the two germline ends. Germline V gene sequence: CDR1 MNHEY, CDR2 SVGEGT. The CDR3 DNA is TGTGCCAGCAGTCGAAACCCAGATACGCAGTATTTT. Encoded protein: CASSRNPDTQYF.

About this clonotype: A much larger clone lies one base from this, so it may be a read error. The chain employs TRBV10-3 and TRBJ2-7, with 7 positions matching TRBD2. Per the germline V gene, CDR1 is ENHRY and CDR2 is SYGVKD. The junction had 7 bases not matched to a gene; V was cut back by 0 bases and J by 8 bases. The CDR3 has 14 residues. The CDR3 coding sequence is TGTGCCATCAGTGAGTCGGGCGGGGGTCTTAAGCAGTACTTC. Amino acid sequence: CAISESGGGLKQYF.

This clonotype was counted at least ten times. This chain connects TRBV6-1 to TRBJ2-3, with 9 bases aligning to TRBD1. The CDR3 runs 15 residues. Germline CDR1 reads MNHNS; CDR2 reads SASEGT. Losses at the gene ends were 6 bases for V and 4 bases for J; bases not matched to a gene: 8. This chain's CDR3 is CASSPTGGWADTQYF. For the CDR3, the DNA is TGTGCCAGCAGCCCTACAGGGGGCTGGGCAGATACGCAGTATTTT.

This chain connects TRBV10-3 to TRBJ2-2; D is perhaps TRBD2 (5 bases). The CDR3 totals 20 residues. V lost 0 bases and J 5 bases, leaving 25 bases between the germline ends. Germline-derived CDR1 and CDR2 are ENHRY and SYGVKD. The CDR3 coding sequence is TGTGCCATCAGTGAGTCGCCTCCGGCTAGCCTCTCCAGAGGGACCGGGGAGCTGTTTTTT. Its translation is CAISESPPASLSRGTGELFF.

Ten or more counts support this clonotype. This rearrangement joins TRBV7-3 to TRBJ2-1; D might be TRBD2 (6 bases). CDR1 and CDR2 from the germline V gene are SGHTA and FQGTGA. This CDR3 is built from 13 residues. The V end lost 2 bases, the J end lost 7 bases, and 9 bases lay between the germline ends. CDR3 bases: TGTGCCAGCAGCTTAGGAGGGACGAATGAGCAGTTCTTC. Protein sequence: CASSLGGTNEQFF.

This clonotype was recorded a few times. This rearrangement joins TRBV4-1 to TRBJ2-7; perhaps TRBD2 as D (6 bases). Germline V gene data show CDR1 as MGHRA and CDR2 as YSYEKL. CDR3 length: 14 residues. The V end lost 3 bases, the J end lost 5 bases, and 14 bases lay between the germline ends. For the CDR3, the DNA is TGCGCCAGCAGCCAGGGAACTAGCCTCAACGAGCAGTACTTC. It codes for CASSQGTSLNEQYF.

The chain uses TRBV2 and TRBJ2-5; D possibly uses TRBD1 or TRBD2 (5 bases each). Germline CDR1 is SNHLY and CDR2 is FYNNEI. This CDR3 has 15 residues. V lost 2 bases to trimming and J lost 4 bases, with 14 bases between them. The CDR3 coding sequence is TGTGCCAGCAGTGAAAGCCGGGGCACGCGAGAGACCCAGTACTTC. Protein product: CASSESRGTRETQYF. Filled out from reference TRBV2 and TRBJ2-5, the complete variable domain reads EPEVTQTPSHQVTQMGQEVILRCVPISNHLYFYWYRQILGQKVEFLVSFYNNEISEKSEIFDDQFSVERPDGSNFTLKIRSTKLEDSAMYFCASSESRGTRETQYFGPGTRLLVL.

Ten or more counts support this clonotype. The chain uses TRBV12-3 or TRBV12-4 and TRBJ1-6, with D hard to call. V was trimmed by 4 bases and J by 0 bases, leaving 10 bases between them. CDR3 length: 16 residues. DNA for the CDR3: TGTGCCAGCAGTTGGCTGTCCCGCTCCTATAATTCACCCCTCCACTTT. Its translation is CASSWLSRSYNSPLHF.

This clonotype occurred a few times. The conserved phenylalanine or tryptophan normally closing the CDR3 is absent here, so this likely arose from a read error. The genes are TRBV6-1 and TRBJ1-1, with D unclear. The CDR3 covers 14 residues. Germline V gives CDR1 MNHNS, CDR2 SASEGT. V lost 1 base to trimming and J lost 0 bases, with 6 bases between them. CDR3 sequence reads: CASSEVAVNTEAFS. The CDR3 DNA reads as TGTGCCAGCAGTGAAGTAGCCGTGAACACTGAAGCTTTCTCT.

This rearrangement joins TRBV7-9 to TRBJ1-2; 8 bases match TRBD1. Per the germline V gene, CDR1 is SEHNR and CDR2 is FQNEAQ (reference sequence). V was clipped by 4 bases and J by 3 bases; unmatched bases: 16. The CDR3 has 18 amino acids. CDR3 sequence reads: CASSYIGSAGGAHYGYTF. In nucleotides, the CDR3 is TGTGCCAGCAGCTACATTGGGTCGGCAGGGGGCGCGCACTATGGCTACACCTTC.